This is a list of T cell receptor beta chains from one sample in a study of beta chain features in type 1 diabetes. The method was immunoSEQ multiplex PCR; TCRdb's version includes in-frame clones alone and lacks a portion of them. Found here are over 300,000 clones, around 8% of them singletons; the top ten hold 0.44%. Sequences were obtained from central memory CD4+ T cells from blood. These receptors all stem from a woman aged 18-30 years in good health. The CDR3 runs from the conserved cysteine through the conserved F or W. D genes are given only for firm matches. Where a row states a size, it is once, few, many or the class of an expanded clone; other rows omit it.

clone size: NA
J gene: TRBJ2-1
D gene: TRBD2
V gene: TRBV4-2
CDR3 length: 17
CDR3 protein: CASSQASGTSGHNEQFF
CDR3 DNA: TGTGCCAGCAGCCAAGCCTCCGGGACTAGCGGCCACAATGAGCAGTTCTTC

clone size: NA
J gene: TRBJ2-5
D gene: NA
V gene: TRBV18
CDR3 length: 12
CDR3 protein: CASSIKIETQYF
CDR3 DNA: TGTGCCAGCTCAATCAAAATAGAGACCCAGTACTTC

clone size: NA
J gene: TRBJ2-3
D gene: NA
V gene: TRBV29-1
CDR3 length: 12
CDR3 protein: CSVEIAGDTQYF
CDR3 DNA: TGCAGCGTTGAAATCGCTGGGGATACGCAGTATTTT

clone size: NA
J gene: TRBJ2-7
D gene: TRBD2
V gene: TRBV7-2
CDR3 length: 16
CDR3 protein: CASSLATASGIYEQYF
CDR3 DNA: TGTGCCAGCAGCTTAGCGACGGCTAGCGGGATCTACGAGCAGTACTTC

clone size: NA
J gene: TRBJ2-5
D gene: NA
V gene: TRBV27
CDR3 length: 14
CDR3 protein: CASSLSGYTETQYF
CDR3 DNA: TGTGCCAGCAGTTTATCTGGGTACACGGAGACCCAGTACTTC

clone size: few
J gene: TRBJ2-5
D gene: NA
V gene: TRBV15
CDR3 length: 14
CDR3 protein: CATSRDDLGGTQYF
CDR3 DNA: TGTGCCACCAGCAGAGATGACCTAGGGGGGACCCAGTACTTC

clone size: NA
J gene: TRBJ2-7
D gene: NA
V gene: TRBV10-3
CDR3 length: 12
CDR3 protein: CAISPDGYEQYF
CDR3 DNA: TGTGCCATCAGCCCCGATGGTTACGAGCAGTACTTC

clone size: many
J gene: TRBJ2-5
D gene: NA
V gene: TRBV29-1
CDR3 length: 11
CDR3 protein: CSAELRGTQYF
CDR3 DNA: TGCAGCGCTGAGCTTAGGGGGACCCAGTACTTC

clone size: many
J gene: TRBJ2-1
D gene: TRBD2
V gene: TRBV10-3
CDR3 length: 16
CDR3 protein: CAISESTSGRASEQFF
CDR3 DNA: TGTGCCATCAGTGAGTCGACTAGCGGGAGGGCCAGTGAGCAGTTCTTC

clone size: NA
J gene: TRBJ1-1
D gene: NA
V gene: TRBV4-3
CDR3 length: 16
CDR3 protein: CASSQSSGGMNTEAFF
CDR3 DNA: TGCGCCAGCAGCCAAAGCTCCGGGGGGATGAACACTGAAGCTTTCTTT

clone size: few
J gene: TRBJ2-3
D gene: NA
V gene: TRBV7-2
CDR3 length: 15
CDR3 protein: CASSLGGNLGDTQYF
CDR3 DNA: TGTGCCAGCAGCTTAGGCGGGAATCTAGGGGATACGCAGTATTTT

clone size: many
J gene: TRBJ1-5
D gene: NA
V gene: TRBV15
CDR3 length: 12
CDR3 protein: CATSKGPTPQHF
CDR3 DNA: TGTGCCACCAGTAAGGGCCCGACGCCCCAGCATTTT

clone size: few
J gene: TRBJ2-3
D gene: NA
V gene: TRBV29-1
CDR3 length: 13
CDR3 protein: CSVPPSGTDTQYF
CDR3 DNA: TGCAGCGTGCCGCCTAGCGGCACAGATACGCAGTATTTT

clone size: few
J gene: TRBJ2-1
D gene: TRBD2
V gene: TRBV7-8
CDR3 length: 16
CDR3 protein: CASSLGGGPQVNEQFF
CDR3 DNA: TGTGCCAGCAGCTTAGGGGGAGGGCCCCAGGTCAATGAGCAGTTCTTC

clone size: NA
J gene: TRBJ2-6
D gene: NA
V gene: TRBV6-1
CDR3 length: 18
CDR3 protein: CASSELFPPNSGANVLTF
CDR3 DNA: TGTGCCAGCAGTGAACTTTTCCCCCCGAACTCTGGGGCCAACGTCCTGACTTTC

clone size: NA
J gene: TRBJ1-1
D gene: NA
V gene: TRBV5-8
CDR3 length: 13
CDR3 protein: CASSLSNNIRAFF
CDR3 DNA: TGTGCCAGCAGCTTGTCGAATAATATTCGAGCTTTCTTT

clone size: few
J gene: TRBJ1-4
D gene: NA
V gene: TRBV19
CDR3 length: 13
CDR3 protein: CASRPGTLEKLFF
CDR3 DNA: TGTGCCAGTAGACCCGGGACCCTTGAAAAACTGTTTTTT

clone size: few
J gene: TRBJ2-7
D gene: NA
V gene: TRBV7-2
CDR3 length: 12
CDR3 protein: CASRSSSDQQYF
CDR3 DNA: TGTGCCAGCAGAAGTAGCTCGGATCAGCAGTACTTC

clone size: few
J gene: TRBJ1-5
D gene: TRBD1
V gene: TRBV10-3
CDR3 length: 15
CDR3 protein: CAISLDRGLNQPQHF
CDR3 DNA: TGTGCCATCAGTCTAGACAGGGGGCTAAATCAGCCCCAGCATTTT

clone size: few
J gene: TRBJ1-2
D gene: NA
V gene: TRBV28
CDR3 length: 12
CDR3 protein: CASTGTVRSYTF
CDR3 DNA: TGTGCCAGCACCGGGACCGTACGGAGCTACACCTTC

clone size: few
J gene: TRBJ2-7
D gene: TRBD2
V gene: TRBV10-2
CDR3 length: 14
CDR3 protein: CASSRTSGSYEQYF
CDR3 DNA: TGCGCCAGCAGTCGGACTAGCGGGAGCTACGAGCAGTACTTC

clone size: few
J gene: TRBJ1-4
D gene: NA
V gene: TRBV7-2
CDR3 length: 16
CDR3 protein: CASSLEGGHRAEKLFF
CDR3 DNA: TGTGCCAGCAGCTTAGAAGGGGGACACAGGGCTGAAAAACTGTTTTTT

clone size: NA
J gene: TRBJ2-1
D gene: NA
V gene: TRBV11-2
CDR3 length: 18
CDR3 protein: CASSLGSWGGSSYNEQFF
CDR3 DNA: TGTGCCAGCAGCTTAGGAAGTTGGGGCGGTAGCTCCTACAATGAGCAGTTCTTC

clone size: few
J gene: TRBJ2-1
D gene: NA
V gene: TRBV19
CDR3 length: 16
CDR3 protein: CASSIAPGVSYNEQFF
CDR3 DNA: TGTGCCAGTAGTATAGCCCCGGGAGTGTCCTACAATGAGCAGTTCTTC

clone size: many
J gene: TRBJ2-2
D gene: TRBD2
V gene: TRBV19
CDR3 length: 18
CDR3 protein: CASRKRRLADWNTGELFF
CDR3 DNA: TGTGCCAGTAGGAAAAGAAGACTAGCGGACTGGAACACCGGGGAGCTGTTTTTT

clone size: NA
J gene: TRBJ2-5
D gene: NA
V gene: TRBV18
CDR3 length: 13
CDR3 protein: CASSPGHKETQYF
CDR3 DNA: TGTGCCAGCTCACCAGGACACAAAGAGACCCAGTACTTC

clone size: few
J gene: TRBJ1-1
D gene: NA
V gene: TRBV6-6
CDR3 length: 13
CDR3 protein: CAIRRIMNTEAFF
CDR3 DNA: TGTGCCATCCGACGGATCATGAACACTGAAGCTTTCTTT

clone size: few
J gene: TRBJ1-1
D gene: NA
V gene: TRBV2
CDR3 length: 11
CDR3 protein: CASSGDRLAFF
CDR3 DNA: TGTGCCAGCAGCGGGGACCGATTGGCTTTCTTT

clone size: NA
J gene: TRBJ1-4
D gene: TRBD1
V gene: TRBV7-3
CDR3 length: 15
CDR3 protein: CASSSNRGPNEKLFF
CDR3 DNA: TGTGCCAGCAGCTCGAACAGGGGGCCTAATGAAAAACTGTTTTTT

clone size: NA
J gene: TRBJ2-7
D gene: TRBD1
V gene: TRBV5-4
CDR3 length: 14
CDR3 protein: CASSQGQGAYEQYF
CDR3 DNA: TGTGCCAGCAGCCAGGGACAGGGGGCCTACGAGCAGTACTTC

clone size: NA
J gene: TRBJ2-2
D gene: NA
V gene: TRBV19
CDR3 length: 14
CDR3 protein: CASSSGTPLRELFF
CDR3 DNA: TGTGCCAGTAGTTCCGGGACACCCCTCCGGGAGCTGTTTTTT